These 3 T cell receptor beta chains were all obtained from the same sample, sequenced in a study of OX40 agonist ivuxolimab in advanced cancers. Data came from immunoSEQ multiplex PCR; TCRdb stores just in-frame clones and leaves some out. The table records about 23,000 clones, approximately 80% of them present only once. Material: CD4+ or CD8+ T cells sorted from blood, obtained in a trial of the OX40 agonist ivuxolimab. The receptors were sampled from an adult with an advanced solid tumor such as melanoma, head and neck, liver or kidney cancer.

This chain uses TRBV28 with TRBJ2-5; D gene uncertain. V was trimmed by 4 bases and J by 5 bases, leaving 8 bases between them. The CDR3 has 12 amino acids. Germline CDR1 MDHEN, CDR2 SYDVKM. In DNA, the CDR3 is TGTGCCAGCAGTTCCAGTCGGGAGACCCAGTACTTC. This codes for CASSSSRETQYF.

The V call is TRBV4-2, the J call TRBJ1-1; 7 bases are a match to TRBD1. Germline-derived CDR1 and CDR2 are LGHNA and YNFKEQ. The ends lost 0 bases at V and 14 bases at J; junction bases unmatched: 9. The CDR3 runs to 13 residues. The CDR3 sequence: CASSQDRGGLEFF. The CDR3 DNA reads as TGTGCCAGCAGCCAAGATAGAGGGGGCCTGGAATTCTTT.

V usage is TRBV10-3 and J usage is TRBJ2-3; D assignment may be TRBD1 or TRBD2 (5 bases each). Trimming stripped 5 bases from V and 5 bases from J, with 11 bases between. This CDR3 contains 13 residues. Germline loops: CDR1 ENHRY, CDR2 SYGVKD. In DNA, the CDR3 is TGTGCCATCAGTAAAAGGGACCAAGATACGCAGTATTTT. Amino acids: CAISKRDQDTQYF.